Following are 15 T cell receptor beta chains from one sample sequenced in a study of cytomegalovirus exposure and HLA in healthy donors. The PCR was carried out with 60 Vbeta primers and 13 Jbeta primers. Sequenced by immunoSEQ multiplex PCR; TCRdb stores in-frame clones only, minus some. The repertoire has about 110,000 clones, about four fifths of them found once; the top ten carry roughly 2.2%. Specimen: PBMCs. The receptors were gathered from a woman in her twenties or thirties in good health and CMV-seronegative.

The J gene is TRBJ2-5, the V gene TRBV5-4, with D possibly matching TRBD2 (5 bases). Germline CDR1 reads SGHNT; CDR2 reads YYREEE (reference sequence). The CDR3 loop spans 16 amino acids. The V end lost 4 bases, the J end lost 5 bases, and 21 bases lay between the germline ends. The CDR3 sequence: CASSQDPGLKTETQYF. The CDR3 bases are TGTGCCAGCAGCCAAGACCCGGGGTTAAAAACGGAGACCCAGTACTTC. The full variable domain, in which reference TRBV5-4 and TRBJ2-5 provide the parts outside the CDR3, is ETGVTQSPTHLIKTRGQQVTLRCSSQSGHNTVSWYQQALGQGPQFIFQYYREEENGRGNFPPRFSGLQFPNYSSELNVNALELDDSALYLCASSQDPGLKTETQYFGPGTRLLVL.

The CDR3 region has the DNA TGTGCCAGCAGCTTAGCTGGGACAGGACCAGAAGCTTTCTTT. Amino acids: CASSLAGTGPEAFF. The chain uses TRBV7-9 and TRBJ1-1, with TRBD1 identical over 8 bases. CDR3 length equals 14 residues. Trimming at V came to 0 bases and at J to 8 bases, leaving 5 bases not matched to a gene. The germline CDR1 and CDR2 sequences are SEHNR and FQNEAQ (reference sequence).

The chain recombines TRBV28 with TRBJ1-5; D remains unclear. This CDR3 is built from 16 residues. V was cut by 1 base and J by 2 bases, with 12 bases left in between. The germline gives CDR1 MDHEN, CDR2 SYDVKM. This CDR3 is CASSLSRRNGNQPQHF. The CDR3 DNA sequence: TGTGCCAGCAGTTTATCTCGGAGGAATGGCAATCAGCCCCAGCATTTT.

The rearrangement uses TRBV5-1 and TRBJ2-3; perhaps TRBD1 as D (6 bases). V was trimmed by 4 bases and J by 1 base, leaving 10 bases between them. CDR1 and CDR2 from the germline V gene are SGHRS and YFSETQ. The CDR3 has 14 amino acids. As DNA, the CDR3 is TGCGCCAGCAGCCCGGGACATGGCACAGATACGCAGTATTTT. Translation gives CASSPGHGTDTQYF. Based on the CDR3 plus reference TRBV5-1 and TRBJ2-3, the full variable domain is KAGVTQTPRYLIKTRGQQVTLSCSPISGHRSVSWYQQTPGQGLQFLFEYFSETQRNKGNFPGRFSGRQFSNSRSEMNVSTLELGDSALYLCASSPGHGTDTQYFGPGTRLTVL.

This sequence joins TRBV6-5 and TRBJ1-1; no reliable D call. The CDR3 contains 13 residues. Germline assignment: CDR1 MNHEY and CDR2 SVGAGI. The germline V and J ends were trimmed by 6 bases and 1 base, with 9 bases remaining between them. CDR3 region: CASSLAPNTEAFF. The CDR3 DNA sequence: TGTGCCAGCAGCCTGGCCCCGAACACTGAAGCTTTCTTT.

V and J are TRBV5-4 and TRBJ2-1, with D possibly TRBD1 on 5 matching bases. CDR1 and CDR2 (germline): SGHNT, YYREEE (reference sequence). Trimming cost V 0 bases and J 0 bases, with 7 bases left between them. CDR3 length: 15 amino acids. CDR3 sequence: CASSLVGHSYNEQFF. The DNA for the CDR3 is TGTGCCAGCAGCTTGGTTGGACACTCCTACAATGAGCAGTTCTTC.

V and J are TRBV19 and TRBJ2-1, with D possibly TRBD2 on 6 matching bases. Between the trimmed V and J ends, which lost 3 bases and 1 base, there was a span of 10 bases. CDR3 length equals 15 residues. CDR1 and CDR2 from the germline V gene are LNHDA and SQIVND (reference sequence). The CDR3 is CASSIGRGSYNEQFF. The CDR3 DNA follows: TGTGCCAGTAGTATCGGGCGGGGTTCCTACAATGAGCAGTTCTTC.

This chain connects TRBV6-1 to TRBJ2-5; possible D gene TRBD1, 6 bases. Germline V gene lookup returns CDR1 MNHNS and CDR2 SASEGT. The CDR3 totals 14 residues. V was cut by 4 bases and J by 4 bases, with 13 bases left in between. The CDR3 nucleotides are TGTGCCAGCAGTGTACGACAGGCTCCAGAGACCCAGTACTTC. Its translation is CASSVRQAPETQYF.

This sequence joins TRBV5-6 and TRBJ2-7, with D possibly being TRBD1 (5 bases). The CDR3 has 13 residues. Germline V gene data show CDR1 as SGHDT and CDR2 as YYEEEE. Trimming removed 4 bases from V and 6 bases from J, with 14 bases in between. Here the CDR3 reads CASSPTRTTEQYF. The CDR3 nucleotides are TGTGCCAGCAGCCCAACCCGGACAACCGAGCAGTACTTC. The complete variable domain, with remaining parts taken from reference TRBV5-6 and TRBJ2-7, reads DAGVTQSPTHLIKTRGQQVTLRCSPKSGHDTVSWYQQALGQGPQFIFQYYEEEERQRGNFPDRFSGHQFPNYSSELNVNALLLGDSALYLCASSPTRTTEQYFGPGTRLTVT.

This rearrangement joins TRBV5-6 to TRBJ2-7, with TRBD1 matching 8 bases. V lost 0 bases and J lost 5; bases outside the gene matches: 4. Per germline, CDR1 SGHDT and CDR2 YYEEEE. This CDR3 is 14 amino acids long. The CDR3 here is CASSLGRTGHEQYF. Written as DNA, the CDR3 is TGTGCCAGCAGCTTGGGAAGGACAGGGCACGAGCAGTACTTC.

This chain joins TRBV6-1 and TRBJ2-1, with 9 bases matching TRBD1. The CDR3 contains 16 residues. The germline CDR1 and CDR2 sequences are MNHNS and SASEGT. V dropped 2 bases and J dropped 6; count of bases not matched to a gene: 8. The CDR3 region is CASSEPTGTGLNEQFF. The CDR3 DNA reads as TGTGCCAGCAGTGAACCAACCGGGACAGGGCTCAATGAGCAGTTCTTC.

The chain combines TRBV2 with TRBJ2-4; D might be TRBD2 (6 bases). The V gene lost 4 bases and the J gene lost 0 bases, with 16 bases spanning the gap. Germline V gives CDR1 SNHLY, CDR2 FYNNEI. The CDR3 runs 17 residues. The CDR3 DNA reads as TGTGCCAGCAGTGGACTAGGCGGGGATATAGCCAAAAACATTCAGTACTTC. The encoded protein is CASSGLGGDIAKNIQYF.

V and J are TRBV25-1 and TRBJ2-7; 7 bases are a match to TRBD2. V lost 10 bases, J lost 6 bases, and 9 bases stayed unmatched. CDR3 length: 12 residues. Per germline, CDR1 MGHDK and CDR2 SYGVNS. CDR3 in amino acids: CATQRREGEQYF. In DNA, the CDR3 is TGTGCCACTCAGCGCAGGGAGGGCGAGCAGTACTTC.

The rearrangement uses TRBV4-1 and TRBJ2-7; 7 bases agree with TRBD1. This CDR3 has 14 amino acids. With V trimmed by 2 bases and J by 3 bases, 4 bases remained unmatched. Germline V gives CDR1 MGHRA, CDR2 YSYEKL. In nucleotides, the CDR3 is TGCGCCAGCAGCCAAATACAGGGGTTCTACGAGCAGTACTTC. Translation gives CASSQIQGFYEQYF.

The gene calls are TRBV10-1 and TRBJ2-7; TRBD2 agrees at 7 bases. Germline V gene lookup returns CDR1 WNHNN and CDR2 SYGVQD (reference sequence). V shed 7 bases, J shed 3 bases, and the junction held 9 bases outside the gene matches. The CDR3 runs to 14 residues. CDR3 nucleotide sequence: TGCGCCAGCACCCGGGGAGGGAGGGACTACGAGCAGTACTTC. It encodes CASTRGGRDYEQYF.